A single sample gave rise to the 9 T cell receptor beta chains below, sequenced in a study of blood T cell repertoires in COVID-19. The assay was immunoSEQ multiplex PCR, and TCRdb's table has in-frame clones only and misses some. This table has some 240,000 clones, around 90% appearing once. Sequencing input: peripheral blood. Every receptor here comes from a man aged 55 to 69 who had recovered from COVID-19.

J is TRBJ1-2 and V is TRBV5-1, with D tentatively TRBD1 (6 bases). Germline loops: CDR1 SGHRS, CDR2 YFSETQ. This CDR3 is built from 16 residues. Trimming shortened V by 0 bases and J by 2 bases, and 14 bases separated the two germline ends. The CDR3 here is CASSLGFPGGNYGYTF. Written as DNA, the CDR3 is TGCGCCAGCAGCTTGGGATTTCCGGGGGGCAACTATGGCTACACCTTC.

The chain is built from TRBV5-1 and TRBJ2-7, with D perhaps TRBD2 (5 bases). Germline values: CDR1 SGHRS, CDR2 YFSETQ. The CDR3 sequence is 13 residues long. Trimming took off 3 bases at V and 2 bases at J, with 9 bases between the two ends. CDR3 bases: TGCGCCAGCAGCTGGACTTCGACCTACGAGCAGTACTTC. Translated, it gives CASSWTSTYEQYF.

The chain has TRBV6-6 and TRBJ2-7; D gene unclear. CDR3 size: 14 residues. Germline V lookup: CDR1 MNHNY, CDR2 SVGAGI (reference sequence). Trimming took off 0 bases at V and 3 bases at J, with 9 bases between the two ends. The CDR3 spells CASSYSNINYEQYF. DNA of the CDR3: TGTGCCAGCAGTTACTCGAACATCAACTACGAGCAGTACTTC.

The chain employs TRBV7-9 and TRBJ2-7, with TRBD1 matching over 8 bases. CDR3 length equals 14 residues. V lost 5 bases and J lost 3; bases outside the gene matches: 6. The germline V gene encodes CDR1 SEHNR and CDR2 FQNEAQ (reference sequence). This CDR3 is CASSQGTGRYEQYF. Written as DNA, the CDR3 is TGTGCCAGCAGCCAAGGGACAGGTCGCTACGAGCAGTACTTC.

The chain joins TRBV3-1 (or the pseudogene TRBV3-2) to TRBJ2-5, with a tentative D call TRBD1 (6 bases). The V and J ends lost 5 bases and 2 bases respectively, with 15 bases between them. Germline V gene lookup returns CDR1 LGHDT and CDR2 YNNKEL (reference sequence). This CDR3 spans 15 amino acids. The CDR3 coding sequence is TGTGCCAGCAGCTACGATACAGGGTCACAAGAGACCCAGTACTTC. It encodes CASSYDTGSQETQYF.

This chain joins TRBV5-1 and TRBJ2-7; maybe TRBD2 (7 bases). V was shortened by 0 bases and J by 7 bases, with 14 bases between the two germline ends. In germline, CDR1 is SGHRS, CDR2 YFSETQ. The CDR3 runs to 14 residues. CDR3 DNA: TGCGCCAGCAGCTTGGAGGGGGGGGCGCGTGAGCAGTACTTC. Amino acid sequence: CASSLEGGAREQYF.

The genes are TRBV10-3 and TRBJ1-5; 8 bases are shared with TRBD1. V lost 0 bases and J lost 2; bases outside the gene matches: 9. Germline CDR1 reads ENHRY; CDR2 reads SYGVKD. The CDR3 covers 18 residues. CDR3 coding DNA: TGTGCCATCAGTGAGTCGGGTCAGGGGGCAATCGGCAATCAGCCCCAGCATTTT. Translated, it gives CAISESGQGAIGNQPQHF.

This clone has more than one count but fewer than ten. CDR3 nucleotides: TGTGCCAGCAGCCACCCGACCTTTGGGACAGGGGGCGATGGCTACACCTTC. Its protein is CASSHPTFGTGGDGYTF. The chain combines TRBV4-2 with TRBJ1-2; 12 bases align to TRBD1. Germline V CDR1 and CDR2: LGHNA, YNFKEQ. CDR3 length equals 17 residues. Trimming took 3 bases from V and 6 from J; bases not matched to a gene: 11.

This CDR3 is CASSQLAGFGYNEQFF. The CDR3 DNA reads TGTGCCAGCAGCCAATTAGCGGGATTCGGGTACAATGAGCAGTTCTTC. The V call is TRBV7-3, the J call TRBJ2-1; 8 nucleotides match TRBD2. Germline CDR1 SGHTA, CDR2 FQGTGA. Germline trimming cut 5 bases from V and 4 bases from J; bases unmatched to any gene: 10. The CDR3 has 16 amino acids.